Detailed here is one TCR beta chain. The antigen it recognizes is unknown. There are no base qualities to consult, and no much larger clone falls within one base. This sample is part of a study of molecular identifiers for immune sequencing clone quantification (dated by TCRdb to 2017 to 2018). Concerning the study at large: For a replicate experiment, RNA from about 21,000 or 97,000 naive CD8 T cells was divided into five aliquots, of which four were sequenced. This methods study used CD8 T cells to benchmark TCR RNA copy counting and molecular-identifier clustering-based TCR repertoire sequencing (MIDCIRS).

Here is what the overall study found, with its caveats: When barcode sub-clustering was left out, chimeric consensus sequences inflated TCR diversity, with chimeras reaching as high as 47%. In CMV-specific effector cells, over 97% of molecules were held by clones above 20 RNA copies, whereas under 1% of molecules were held by such clones in naive cells. Spiked-in Jurkat TCR RNA equivalent to a single cell was reported to be detectable even among more than 900,000 naive CD8 T cells. The naive libraries included spiked-in Jurkat TCR RNA (10 copies' worth), and this Jurkat TCR RNA is not part of the donor repertoire. Identical TCR molecules sharing a barcode could cause highly expanded clone sizes to be underestimated. Modeling indicated approximately 3.2 TCR RNA copies recovered per cell, compared with 9.5 to 10 by digital PCR, which implies a capture efficiency of 25% to 35%.

The germline V gene supplies CDR1 SGHTA and CDR2 FQGTGA. Between the V and J ends, shortened by 2 bases and 7 bases respectively, the junction contains 8 bases. Measured from the cysteine to the phenylalanine, the CDR3 is 12 residues long. Only the CDR3 DNA stays, 36 bases, in frame from base 1. Libraries of naive CD8 T cells were generated from about 19,000 to 1,100,000 sorted cells, with 10%, 30% or 50% of the purified RNA used. Naive CD8 T cells were FACS-sorted as CD8+CD4-CCR7+CD45RA+ on a BD FACSAria II into RLT Plus buffer. To test detection sensitivity, Jurkat RNA equivalent to under 12 TCR copies was spiked into samples of roughly 18,000-1,000,000 naive CD8 T cells. Enrichment of CD8 T cells was performed with RosetteSep CD8+ T Cell Enrichment Cocktail and Ficoll-Paque, after which ACK red cell lysis was carried out. Receptors were amplified or captured by PCR. Sequencing was carried out with an Illumina HiSeq 4000. Bulk TCR libraries were generated as previously described, with the TCR primers listed in Table S5 used. Total RNA was purified with the Qiagen AllPrep DNA/RNA kit. Reads from multiple sequencing runs of the same library were pooled before analysis. Turning to the authors' computational methods: Reads were retained only if their TCR constant sequence matched exactly, and those retained reads were trimmed to 150 nt and grouped according to their 12-nt molecular barcodes. Reads within each barcode group were sub-clustered using a 15% Levenshtein threshold, and quality-weighted consensus sequences were constructed for each RNA molecule. Non-functional sequences were removed, as were lower-count sequences one edit away from another. Based on fitting two negative binomial distributions, any barcode sub-cluster with under 20% of the maximum read count was discarded. The raw public data were reprocessed by TCRdb itself: fastp quality trimming at Q25, MiXCR clonotype calling, in-frame beta chains only. CDR3 protein sequences are deduplicated, and each keeps its most common genes and DNA. These V and J calls rely on TCRdb rather than the paper's analysis. The sample records about 35,000 distinct CDR3 sequences, 19% of which are singletons. Clones ranked in the top ten supply about 1.2% of the sample.

Sequencing was performed on naive CD8+ T cells from blood, with Jurkat cell RNA spiked in. Interpreted using the paper, the cell subset or site label stands for: FACS-sorted CD8+CD4-CCR7+CD45RA+ naive T cells. The origin of this receptor is a human donor in good health. Some libraries in this study had Jurkat cell RNA spiked in. This chain is built from TRBV7-3 and TRBJ2-5; too little of a D gene remains to name it. The nucleotides read TGTGCCAGCAGCTTAGGTTCGGGGACCCAGTACTTC. Translated, this gives CASSLGSGTQYF. With all but the CDR3 taken from the reference TRBV7-3 and TRBJ2-5 genes, the full variable domain is: GAGVSQTPSNKVTEKGKYVELRCDPISGHTALYWYRQSLGQGPEFLIYFQGTGAADDSGLPNDRFFAVRPEGSVSTLKIQRTERGDSAVYLCASSLGSGTQYFGPGTRLLVL.